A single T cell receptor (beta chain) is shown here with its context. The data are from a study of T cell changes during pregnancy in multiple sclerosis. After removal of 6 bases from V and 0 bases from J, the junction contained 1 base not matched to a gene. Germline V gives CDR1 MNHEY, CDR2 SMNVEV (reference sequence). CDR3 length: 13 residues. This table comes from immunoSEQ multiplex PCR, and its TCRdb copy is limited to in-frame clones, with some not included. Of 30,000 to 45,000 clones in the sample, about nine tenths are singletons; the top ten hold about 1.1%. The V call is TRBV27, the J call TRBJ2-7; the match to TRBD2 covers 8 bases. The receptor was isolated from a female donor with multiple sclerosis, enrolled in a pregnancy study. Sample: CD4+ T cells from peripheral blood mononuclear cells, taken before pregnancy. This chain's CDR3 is CASRLAASYEQYF. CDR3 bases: TGTGCCAGCAGACTAGCGGCCTCCTACGAGCAGTACTTC.